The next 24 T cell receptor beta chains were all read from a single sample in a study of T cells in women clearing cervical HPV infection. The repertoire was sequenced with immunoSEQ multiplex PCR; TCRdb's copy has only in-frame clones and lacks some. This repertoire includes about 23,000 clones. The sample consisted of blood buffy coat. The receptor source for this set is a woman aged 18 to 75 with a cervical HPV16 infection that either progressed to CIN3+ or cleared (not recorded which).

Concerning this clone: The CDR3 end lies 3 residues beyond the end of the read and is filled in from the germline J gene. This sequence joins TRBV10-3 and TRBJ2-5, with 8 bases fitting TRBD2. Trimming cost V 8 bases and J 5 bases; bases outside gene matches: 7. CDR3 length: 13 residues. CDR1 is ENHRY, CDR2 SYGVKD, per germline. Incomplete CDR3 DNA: TGTGCCATCGTAGCGGGGTTGGGGGAGACC. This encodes CAIVAGLGET. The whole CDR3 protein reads CAIVAGLGETQYF.

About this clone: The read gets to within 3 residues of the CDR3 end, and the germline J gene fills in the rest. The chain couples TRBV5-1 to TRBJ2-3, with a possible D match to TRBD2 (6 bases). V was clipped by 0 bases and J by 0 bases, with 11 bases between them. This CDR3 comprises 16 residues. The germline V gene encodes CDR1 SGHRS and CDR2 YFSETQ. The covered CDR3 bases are TGCGCCAGCAGCTTGGCCCCCCGGGGGAGCACAGATACG. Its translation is CASSLAPRGSTDT. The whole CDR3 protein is CASSLAPRGSTDTQYF.

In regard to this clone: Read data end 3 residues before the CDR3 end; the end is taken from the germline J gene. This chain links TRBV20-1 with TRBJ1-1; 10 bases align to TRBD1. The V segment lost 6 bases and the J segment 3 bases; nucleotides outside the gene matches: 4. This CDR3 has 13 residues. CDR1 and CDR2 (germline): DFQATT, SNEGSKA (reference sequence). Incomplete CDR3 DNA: TGCAGTGCCATGACAGGGGGCCACACTGAA. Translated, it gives CSAMTGGHTE. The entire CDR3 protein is CSAMTGGHTEAFF.

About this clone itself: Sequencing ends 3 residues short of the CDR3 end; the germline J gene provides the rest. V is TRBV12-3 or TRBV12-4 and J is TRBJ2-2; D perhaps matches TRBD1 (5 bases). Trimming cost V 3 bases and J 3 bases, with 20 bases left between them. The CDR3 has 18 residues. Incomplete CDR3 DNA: TGTGCCAGCAGTTTTTTCAGTGGAAATTCCAGGGACACCGGGGAG. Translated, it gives CASSFFSGNSRDTGE. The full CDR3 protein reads CASSFFSGNSRDTGELFF.

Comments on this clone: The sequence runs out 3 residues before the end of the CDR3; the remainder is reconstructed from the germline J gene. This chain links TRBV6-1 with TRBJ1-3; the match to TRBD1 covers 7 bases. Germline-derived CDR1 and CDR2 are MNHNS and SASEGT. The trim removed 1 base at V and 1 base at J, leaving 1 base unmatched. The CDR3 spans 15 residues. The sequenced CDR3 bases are TGTGCCAGCAGTGAAGAGGGGGCTTCTGGAAACACC. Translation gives CASSEEGASGNT. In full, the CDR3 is CASSEEGASGNTIYF.

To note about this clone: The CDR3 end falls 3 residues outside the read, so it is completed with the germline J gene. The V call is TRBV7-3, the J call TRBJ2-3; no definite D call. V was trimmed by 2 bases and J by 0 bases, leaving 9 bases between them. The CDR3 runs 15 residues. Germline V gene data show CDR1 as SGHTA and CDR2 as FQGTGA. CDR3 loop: CASSLLPASTDTQYF. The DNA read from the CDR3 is TGTGCCAGCAGCTTACTACCTGCTAGCACAGATACG.

CDR3 DNA (partial): TGTGCCAGCAGCTTGACAGGCCTGACCTACGAG. The encoded protein is CASSLTGLTYE. In full, the CDR3 is CASSLTGLTYEQYF. The V gene is TRBV5-6, the J gene TRBJ2-7; weak D call: TRBD1 (5 bases). Read coverage stops 3 residues before the CDR3 terminus; the germline J gene supplies the remainder. In germline, CDR1 is SGHDT, CDR2 YYEEEE. The CDR3 loop spans 14 amino acids. V lost 1 base and J 2 bases, leaving 10 bases between the germline ends.

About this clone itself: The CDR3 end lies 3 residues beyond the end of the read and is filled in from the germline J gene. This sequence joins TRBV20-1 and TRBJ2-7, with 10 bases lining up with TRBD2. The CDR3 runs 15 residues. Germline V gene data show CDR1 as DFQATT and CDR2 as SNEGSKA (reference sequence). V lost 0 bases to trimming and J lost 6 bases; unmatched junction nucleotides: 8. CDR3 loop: CSAREFERGGLEQYF. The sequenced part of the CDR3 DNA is TGCAGTGCTAGAGAGTTCGAGCGGGGGGGCCTCGAG.

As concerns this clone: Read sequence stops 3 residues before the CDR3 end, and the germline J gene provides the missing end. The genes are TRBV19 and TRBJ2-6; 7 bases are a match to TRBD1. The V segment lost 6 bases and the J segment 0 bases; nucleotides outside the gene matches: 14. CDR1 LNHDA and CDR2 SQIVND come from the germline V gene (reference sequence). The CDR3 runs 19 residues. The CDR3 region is CASRPLMGQPSSGANVLTF. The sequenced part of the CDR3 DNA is TGTGCCAGTAGACCCTTGATGGGACAGCCGAGCTCTGGGGCCAACGTC. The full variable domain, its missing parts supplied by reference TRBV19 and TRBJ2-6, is DGGITQSPKYLFRKEGQNVTLSCEQNLNHDAMYWYRQDPGQGLRLIYYSQIVNDFQKGDIAEGYSVSREKKESFPLTVTSAQKNPTAFYLCASRPLMGQPSSGANVLTFGAGSRLTVL.

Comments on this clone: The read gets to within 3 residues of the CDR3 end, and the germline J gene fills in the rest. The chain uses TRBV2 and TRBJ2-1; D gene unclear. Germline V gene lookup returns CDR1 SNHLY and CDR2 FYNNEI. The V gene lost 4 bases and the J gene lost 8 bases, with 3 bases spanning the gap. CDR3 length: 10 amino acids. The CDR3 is CASSVYEQFF. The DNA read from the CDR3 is TGTGCCAGCAGTGTATATGAG.

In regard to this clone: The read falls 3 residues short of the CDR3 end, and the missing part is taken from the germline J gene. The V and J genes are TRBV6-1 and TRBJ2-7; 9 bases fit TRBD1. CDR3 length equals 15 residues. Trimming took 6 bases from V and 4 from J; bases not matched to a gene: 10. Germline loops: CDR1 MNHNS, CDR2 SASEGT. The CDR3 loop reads CASREPGQGVYEQYF. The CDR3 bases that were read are TGTGCCAGCAGAGAACCGGGACAGGGAGTATACGAG.

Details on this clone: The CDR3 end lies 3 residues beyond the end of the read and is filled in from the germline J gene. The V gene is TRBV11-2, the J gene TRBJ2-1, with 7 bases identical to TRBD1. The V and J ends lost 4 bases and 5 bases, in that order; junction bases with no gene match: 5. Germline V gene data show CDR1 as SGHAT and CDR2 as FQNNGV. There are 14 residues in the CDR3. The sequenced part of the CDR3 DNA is TGTGCCAGCAGCTCCCGGACAGGAAACAATGAG. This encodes CASSSRTGNNE. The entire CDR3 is CASSSRTGNNEQFF.

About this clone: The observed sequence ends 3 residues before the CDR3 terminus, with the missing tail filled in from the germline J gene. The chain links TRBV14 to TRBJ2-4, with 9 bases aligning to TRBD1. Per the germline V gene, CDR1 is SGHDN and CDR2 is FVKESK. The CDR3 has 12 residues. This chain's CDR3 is CASSQMGQGQYF. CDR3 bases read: TGTGCCAGCAGCCAAATGGGACAGGGT.

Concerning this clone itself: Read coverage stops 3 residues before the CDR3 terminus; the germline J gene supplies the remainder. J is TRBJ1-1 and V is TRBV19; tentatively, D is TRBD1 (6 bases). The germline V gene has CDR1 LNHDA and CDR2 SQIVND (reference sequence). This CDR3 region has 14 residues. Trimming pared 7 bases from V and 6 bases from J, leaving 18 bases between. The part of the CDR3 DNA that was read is TGTGCCAGTATAAGGAGAGGGGACATCGCTGAA. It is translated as CASIRRGDIAE. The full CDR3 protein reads CASIRRGDIAEAFF.

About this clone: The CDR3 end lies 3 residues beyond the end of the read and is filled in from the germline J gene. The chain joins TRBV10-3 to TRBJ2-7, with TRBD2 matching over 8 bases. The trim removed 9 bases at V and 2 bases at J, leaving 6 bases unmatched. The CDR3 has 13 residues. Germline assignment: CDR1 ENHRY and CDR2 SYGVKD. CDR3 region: CAIQTSETYEQYF. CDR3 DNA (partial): TGTGCCATACAGACTAGCGAAACCTACGAG.

The part of the CDR3 DNA that was read is TGTGCCAGCGATCGAAGTTACGGCAATGAG. Residues: CASDRSYGNE. In full, the CDR3 is CASDRSYGNEQFF. The chain uses TRBV14 and TRBJ2-1; D ambiguous. The DNA ends 3 residues before the CDR3 does, and the rest of the CDR3 is filled in from the germline J gene. V lost 8 bases and J 6 bases, leaving 14 bases between the germline ends. The CDR3 covers 13 residues. Germline V CDR1 and CDR2: SGHDN, FVKESK.

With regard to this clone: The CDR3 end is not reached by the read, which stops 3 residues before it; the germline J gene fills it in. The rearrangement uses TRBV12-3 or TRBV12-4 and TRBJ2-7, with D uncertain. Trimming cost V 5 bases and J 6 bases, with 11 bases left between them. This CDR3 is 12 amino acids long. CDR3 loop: CASSPILSEQYF. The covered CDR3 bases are TGTGCCAGCAGTCCCATACTTTCCGAG.

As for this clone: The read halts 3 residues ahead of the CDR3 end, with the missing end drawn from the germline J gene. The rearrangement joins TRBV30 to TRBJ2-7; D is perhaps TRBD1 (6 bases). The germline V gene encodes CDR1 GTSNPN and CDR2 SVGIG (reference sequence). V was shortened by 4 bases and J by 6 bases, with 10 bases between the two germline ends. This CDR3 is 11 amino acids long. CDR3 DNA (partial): TGTGCCTGGAAGCAGGGGTTCGAG. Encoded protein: CAWKQGFE. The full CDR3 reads CAWKQGFEQYF.

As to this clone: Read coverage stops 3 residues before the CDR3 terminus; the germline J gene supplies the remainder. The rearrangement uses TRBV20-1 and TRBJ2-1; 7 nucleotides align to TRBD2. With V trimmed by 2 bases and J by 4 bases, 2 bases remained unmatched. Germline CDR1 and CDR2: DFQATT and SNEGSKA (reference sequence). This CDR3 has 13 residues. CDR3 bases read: TGCAGTGCTAGAAAAGCGGGATACAATGAG. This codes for CSARKAGYNE. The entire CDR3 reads CSARKAGYNEQFF.

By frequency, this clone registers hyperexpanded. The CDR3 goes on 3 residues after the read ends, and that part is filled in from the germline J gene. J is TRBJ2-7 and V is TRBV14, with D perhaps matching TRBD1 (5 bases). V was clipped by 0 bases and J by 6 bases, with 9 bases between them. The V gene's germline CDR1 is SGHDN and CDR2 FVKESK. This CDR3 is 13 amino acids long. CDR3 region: CASSQDRTFEQYF. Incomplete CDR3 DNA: TGTGCCAGCAGCCAAGATCGGACATTCGAG.

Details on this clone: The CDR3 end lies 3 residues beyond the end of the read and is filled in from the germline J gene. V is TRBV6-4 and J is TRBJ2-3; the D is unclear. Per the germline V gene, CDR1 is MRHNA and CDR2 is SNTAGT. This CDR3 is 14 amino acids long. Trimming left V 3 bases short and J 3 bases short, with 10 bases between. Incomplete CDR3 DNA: TGTGCCAGCAGTGATTCAGGCCGTACAGATACG. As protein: CASSDSGRTDT. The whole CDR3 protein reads CASSDSGRTDTQYF.

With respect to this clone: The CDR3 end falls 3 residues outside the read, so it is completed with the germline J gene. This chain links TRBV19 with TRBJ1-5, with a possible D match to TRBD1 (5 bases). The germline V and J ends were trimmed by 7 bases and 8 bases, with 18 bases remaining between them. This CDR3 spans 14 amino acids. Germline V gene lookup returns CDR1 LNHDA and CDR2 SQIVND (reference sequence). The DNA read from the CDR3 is TGTGCCAGTACTATCGCATACAGGATGGAGCCC. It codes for CASTIAYRMEP. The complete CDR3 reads CASTIAYRMEPQHF.

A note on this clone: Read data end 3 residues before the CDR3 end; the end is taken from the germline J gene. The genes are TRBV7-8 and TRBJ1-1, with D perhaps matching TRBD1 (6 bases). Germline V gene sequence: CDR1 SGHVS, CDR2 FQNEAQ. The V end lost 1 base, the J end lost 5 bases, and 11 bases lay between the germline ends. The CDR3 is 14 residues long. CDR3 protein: CASSLVRGRTEAFF. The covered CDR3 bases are TGTGCCAGCAGCTTAGTCAGGGGAAGAACTGAA.

The CDR3 loop reads CASRRQEQQETQYF. The CDR3 bases that were read are TGTGCCAGCAGGCGACAGGAACAACAAGAGACG. The chain links TRBV7-8 to TRBJ2-3; D is possibly TRBD1 (6 bases). The missing CDR3 end, 3 residues past where the read stops, is filled in from the germline J gene. The length of the CDR3 is 14 residues. Germline values: CDR1 SGHVS, CDR2 FQNEAQ.